The 26 T cell receptor beta chains reported below all come from one sample, sequenced in a study of T cell responses to AZD1222 COVID-19 vaccine. This table comes from immunoSEQ multiplex PCR, and its TCRdb copy is limited to in-frame clones, with some not included. Among about 120,000 clones listed, about 90% were seen once. Source: peripheral blood, taken on day 0 of MenACWY control vaccination. The receptor set was obtained from an adult in good health.

This chain joins TRBV27 and TRBJ1-5, with 9 bases fitting TRBD1. The CDR3 runs 14 residues. Per the germline V gene, CDR1 is MNHEY and CDR2 is SMNVEV (reference sequence). The V gene end was trimmed by 5 bases and the J gene end by 5 bases; junction bases not matched to a gene: 4. CDR3 bases: TGTGCCAGCAGTCGGGACAGGGCGCATCAGCCCCAGCATTTT. The encoded protein is CASSRDRAHQPQHF.

The chain is built from TRBV7-2 and TRBJ2-5; 7 nucleotides agree with TRBD2. The J segment lost 0 bases and the V segment lost 5 bases, leaving 6 bases of the junction unmatched. The length of the CDR3 is 15 residues. Germline-derived CDR1 and CDR2 are SGHTA and FQGNSA. CDR3 in amino acids: CASSLWGGDQETQYF. In DNA form, the CDR3 reads TGTGCCAGCAGCCTGTGGGGGGGGGACCAAGAGACCCAGTACTTC.

The gene calls are TRBV20-1 and TRBJ1-3; D unresolved. The germline V gene encodes CDR1 DFQATT and CDR2 SNEGSKA (reference sequence). The CDR3 contains 15 residues. V lost 3 bases, J lost 0 bases, and 12 bases lay in between. Here the CDR3 reads CSASSFQASGNTIYF. The CDR3 region has the DNA TGCAGTGCTAGTTCCTTCCAAGCCTCTGGAAACACCATATATTTT.

The chain is built from TRBV2 and TRBJ1-2; D is perhaps TRBD1 (5 bases). This CDR3 is built from 13 residues. V lost 3 bases to trimming and J lost 4 bases, with 9 bases between them. The germline V gene encodes CDR1 SNHLY and CDR2 FYNNEI. CDR3 coding DNA: TGTGCCAGCAGTGATGGGCAGGGCTATGGCTACACCTTC. Protein sequence: CASSDGQGYGYTF.

This clone was observed a handful of times. V and J are TRBV4-1 and TRBJ2-2; TRBD2 might be the D (5 bases). V lost 5 bases and J lost 1, with 8 bases in between. Looked up from germline, CDR1 is MGHRA and CDR2 is YSYEKL. CDR3 length: 14 residues. CDR3 nucleotides: TGCGCCAGCAGCTTCCGGGGGAACACCGGGGAGCTGTTTTTT. Translating it yields CASSFRGNTGELFF.

This clone is a singleton in its sample. The chain joins TRBV5-1 to TRBJ2-1; 8 bases are a match to TRBD2. CDR1 is SGHRS and CDR2 is YFSETQ in the germline V gene. J lost 5 bases, V lost 0 bases, and 10 bases had no gene match. There are 17 residues in the CDR3. The CDR3 here is CASSLAEWTSFHNEQFF. The CDR3 DNA reads TGCGCCAGCAGCTTGGCCGAGTGGACTAGCTTTCACAATGAGCAGTTCTTC.

The rearrangement links TRBV19 to TRBJ1-5; D may be TRBD1 (5 bases). The CDR3 consists of 16 residues. CDR1 and CDR2 (germline): LNHDA, SQIVND (reference sequence). Trimming took 7 bases from V and 1 from J, leaving 17 bases between them. The CDR3 DNA is TGTGCCAGTATTTTCTCACGAGGGGTCAGCAATCAGCCCCAGCATTTT. Its protein product is CASIFSRGVSNQPQHF. Variable domain in full (rest from reference TRBV19 and TRBJ1-5): DGGITQSPKYLFRKEGQNVTLSCEQNLNHDAMYWYRQDPGQGLRLIYYSQIVNDFQKGDIAEGYSVSREKKESFPLTVTSAQKNPTAFYLCASIFSRGVSNQPQHFGDGTRLSIL.

The V gene is TRBV11-2, the J gene TRBJ2-5; D is tentatively TRBD1 or TRBD2 (5 bases each). The CDR3 sequence is 16 residues long. Germline V gene lookup returns CDR1 SGHAT and CDR2 FQNNGV. The V gene lost 3 bases and the J gene lost 7 bases, with 21 bases spanning the gap. The CDR3 is CASSFRQGAYLGTQYF. CDR3 coding DNA: TGTGCCAGCAGCTTTAGGCAGGGAGCATATTTGGGGACCCAGTACTTC. The complete variable domain, with remaining parts taken from reference TRBV11-2 and TRBJ2-5, reads EAGVAQSPRYKIIEKRQSVAFWCNPISGHATLYWYQQILGQGPKLLIQFQNNGVVDDSQLPKDRFSAERLKGVDSTLKIQPAKLEDSAVYLCASSFRQGAYLGTQYFGPGTRLLVL.

This sequence joins TRBV28 and TRBJ2-3; 8 bases line up with TRBD2. V was clipped by 6 bases and J by 2 bases; unmatched bases: 13. The CDR3 sequence is 17 residues long. Germline values: CDR1 MDHEN, CDR2 SYDVKM. For the CDR3, the DNA is TGTGCCAGCAGCCCGTCACCCGGGGGGGGGTACACAGATACGCAGTATTTT. Translated, it gives CASSPSPGGGYTDTQYF. The variable domain in full, with the rest retrieved from reference TRBV28 and TRBJ2-3, is DVKVTQSSRYLVKRTGEKVFLECVQDMDHENMFWYRQDPGLGLRLIYFSYDVKMKEKGDIPEGYSVSREKKERFSLILESASTNQTSMYLCASSPSPGGGYTDTQYFGPGTRLTVL.

The chain joins TRBV3-1 (or the pseudogene TRBV3-2) to TRBJ1-1; weak D call: TRBD1 (5 bases). This CDR3 contains 13 residues. Looked up from germline, CDR1 is LGHDT and CDR2 is YNNKEL (reference sequence). The germline V and J ends were trimmed by 4 bases and 11 bases, with 17 bases remaining between them. CDR3 residues: CASSPGPGHGAFF. The CDR3 coding sequence is TGTGCCAGCAGCCCCGGTCCGGGGCATGGGGCTTTCTTT.

The sample holds one count of this clone. This chain uses TRBV18 with TRBJ1-1; D not certain. Germline loops: CDR1 KGHSH, CDR2 LQKENI. The germline V and J ends were trimmed by 3 bases and 4 bases, with 21 bases remaining between them. The CDR3 covers 17 residues. CDR3: CASSPALADDRSTEAFF. As DNA, the CDR3 is TGTGCCAGCTCACCGGCCTTGGCAGATGATAGGAGCACTGAAGCTTTCTTT.

This chain joins TRBV7-2 and TRBJ1-1, with TRBD1 matching 7 bases. CDR3 size: 14 residues. V shed 2 bases and J 1 base; nucleotides not matched to a gene: 1. Per germline, CDR1 SGHTA and CDR2 FQGNSA. CDR3 sequence: CASSLRDRNTEAFF. For the CDR3, the DNA is TGTGCCAGCAGCTTAAGGGACAGGAACACTGAAGCTTTCTTT.

The chain couples TRBV14 to TRBJ1-1; D not resolved. V shed 0 bases and J shed 5 bases, with 7 bases lying between them. Germline lookup yields CDR1 SGHDN and CDR2 FVKESK. The CDR3 is 13 amino acids. This CDR3 is CASSQDVITEAFF. CDR3 in DNA: TGTGCCAGCAGCCAAGATGTGATTACTGAAGCTTTCTTT.

The J gene is TRBJ1-6, the V gene TRBV7-9, with a weak D call TRBD1 (6 bases). Per germline, CDR1 SEHNR and CDR2 FQNEAQ (reference sequence). The V gene lost 1 base and the J gene lost 8 bases, with 9 bases spanning the gap. This CDR3 spans 14 amino acids. In DNA form, the CDR3 reads TGTGCCAGCAGCTTAGAGGGGGGTCATTCACCCCTCCACTTT. Its translation: CASSLEGGHSPLHF. The full variable domain, in which reference TRBV7-9 and TRBJ1-6 provide the parts outside the CDR3, is DTGVSQNPRHKITKRGQNVTFRCDPISEHNRLYWYRQTLGQGPEFLTYFQNEAQLEKSRLLSDRFSAERPKGSFSTLEIQRTEQGDSAMYLCASSLEGGHSPLHFGNGTRLTVT.

J is TRBJ1-2 and V is TRBV28, with TRBD1 matching over 7 bases. Germline CDR1 reads MDHEN; CDR2 reads SYDVKM. V was clipped by 10 bases and J by 8 bases; unmatched bases: 10. There are 12 residues in the CDR3. The chain's CDR3 is CATYDRVAGYTF. The CDR3 region has the DNA TGTGCCACCTACGACAGGGTGGCCGGCTACACCTTC.

This clone was picked up one time. V is TRBV10-3 and J is TRBJ2-2; a weak D match, TRBD2 (6 bases). The CDR3 contains 13 residues. V was clipped by 6 bases and J by 5 bases, with 10 bases between them. The germline V gene encodes CDR1 ENHRY and CDR2 SYGVKD. The CDR3 loop reads CAISGRGTGELFF. The DNA of the CDR3 is TGTGCCATCAGCGGACGGGGGACCGGGGAGCTGTTTTTT.

This clone was observed once. The chain carries TRBV7-6 and TRBJ2-7; the match to TRBD2 covers 11 bases. CDR1 and CDR2 from the germline V gene are SGHVS and FNYEAQ. The CDR3 has 13 amino acids. The trim removed 5 bases at V and 7 bases at J, leaving 4 bases unmatched. This chain's CDR3 is CASSQTSGEEQYF. CDR3 nucleotide sequence: TGTGCCAGCAGCCAGACTAGCGGGGAGGAGCAGTACTTC.

The J gene is TRBJ1-5, the V gene TRBV2, with a weak D call TRBD1 (6 bases). CDR3 length: 14 residues. Germline CDR1 is SNHLY and CDR2 is FYNNEI. Trimming removed 6 bases at V and 7 bases at J, with 16 bases between. CDR3 sequence: CASRLGQGYQPQHF. CDR3 nucleotide sequence: TGTGCCAGCAGGCTGGGGCAGGGGTACCAGCCCCAGCATTTT.

The V gene is TRBV2, the J gene TRBJ2-3; 7 bases agree with TRBD1. V was pared by 6 bases and J by 0 bases, with 6 bases of the junction left unmatched. The CDR3 loop spans 15 amino acids. The germline V gene encodes CDR1 SNHLY and CDR2 FYNNEI. The CDR3 is CASRGQVASTDTQYF. The CDR3 DNA sequence: TGTGCCAGCAGAGGACAGGTCGCTAGCACAGATACGCAGTATTTT.

This chain uses TRBV5-4 with TRBJ1-1, with a possible D match to TRBD1 (6 bases). Trimming cost V 0 bases and J 0 bases, with 6 bases left between them. This CDR3 comprises 14 residues. Germline V CDR1 and CDR2: SGHNT, YYREEE (reference sequence). The CDR3 nucleotides read TGTGCCAGCAGCTTGGACAGGGTGAACACTGAAGCTTTCTTT. Residues: CASSLDRVNTEAFF.

The V gene is TRBV4-2, the J gene TRBJ1-4, with D perhaps TRBD1 (5 bases). The CDR3 contains 15 residues. The V and J ends lost 0 bases and 6 bases respectively, with 11 bases between them. Germline CDR1 is LGHNA and CDR2 is YNFKEQ. The CDR3 loop reads CASSQERQGYEKLFF. The CDR3 region has the DNA TGTGCCAGCAGCCAAGAGAGGCAGGGTTATGAAAAACTGTTTTTT.

CDR3 nucleotides: TGTGCCATCAGTGACCGGGGCGCGGGCTACGAGCAGTACGTC. Protein: CAISDRGAGYEQYV. The chain uses TRBV10-3 and TRBJ2-7; D is tentatively TRBD1 or TRBD2 (5 bases each). Germline V gene lookup returns CDR1 ENHRY and CDR2 SYGVKD. The CDR3 length is 14 residues. V was trimmed by 3 bases and J by 3 bases, leaving 12 bases between them.

Here the CDR3 reads CSAPYPTGAYNEQFF. The CDR3 DNA is TGCAGCGCTCCCTACCCGACAGGCGCCTACAATGAGCAGTTCTTC. The chain recombines TRBV29-1 with TRBJ2-1; perhaps TRBD1 as D (6 bases). Germline CDR1 reads SQVTM; CDR2 reads ANQGSEA. Between the trimmed V and J ends, which lost 7 bases and 2 bases, there was a span of 18 bases. The CDR3 extends over 15 amino acids.

The chain is built from TRBV6-5 and TRBJ1-4; a weak D match, TRBD1 (5 bases). Germline-derived CDR1 and CDR2 are MNHEY and SVGAGI. V was pared by 8 bases and J by 8 bases, with 21 bases between. This CDR3 is built from 15 residues. Written as DNA, the CDR3 is TGTGCCAGCTCGGCCAGAACGGGGCGATCCGAAAAACTGTTTTTT. Translating gives CASSARTGRSEKLFF.

J is TRBJ2-1 and V is TRBV7-6; D could derive from TRBD1 or TRBD2 (5 bases each). Germline V lookup: CDR1 SGHVS, CDR2 FNYEAQ. This CDR3 region has 15 residues. V was clipped by 1 base and J by 1 base, with 8 bases between them. CDR3 residues: CASSLVGGSYNEQFF. The CDR3 DNA follows: TGTGCCAGCAGCTTAGTTGGGGGATCCTACAATGAGCAGTTCTTC.

This clone has just one count. This sequence joins TRBV28 and TRBJ2-2, with unresolved D. V lost 6 bases to trimming and J lost 6 bases, with 14 bases between them. CDR1 is MDHEN and CDR2 is SYDVKM in the germline V gene. The CDR3 has 14 amino acids. This CDR3 is CASSQSLSAGELFF. CDR3 nucleotides: TGTGCCAGCAGCCAGAGCCTTTCGGCCGGGGAGCTGTTTTTT. Looking up the rest from reference TRBV28 and TRBJ2-2 gives the full variable domain: DVKVTQSSRYLVKRTGEKVFLECVQDMDHENMFWYRQDPGLGLRLIYFSYDVKMKEKGDIPEGYSVSREKKERFSLILESASTNQTSMYLCASSQSLSAGELFFGEGSRLTVL.